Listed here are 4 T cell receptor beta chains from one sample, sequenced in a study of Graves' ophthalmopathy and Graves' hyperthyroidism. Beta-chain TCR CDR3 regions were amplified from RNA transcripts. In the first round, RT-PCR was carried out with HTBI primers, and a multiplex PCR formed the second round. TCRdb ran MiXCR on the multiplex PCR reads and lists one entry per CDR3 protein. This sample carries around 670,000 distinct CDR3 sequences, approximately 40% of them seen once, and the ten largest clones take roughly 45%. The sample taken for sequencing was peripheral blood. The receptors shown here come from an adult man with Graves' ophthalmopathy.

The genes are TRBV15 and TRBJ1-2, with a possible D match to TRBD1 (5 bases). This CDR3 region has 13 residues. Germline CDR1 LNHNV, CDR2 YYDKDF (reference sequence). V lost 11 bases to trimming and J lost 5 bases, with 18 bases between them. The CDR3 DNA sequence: TGTGCCGCCTCCCCGGGACGGTTATATGGCTACACCTTC. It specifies CAASPGRLYGYTF.

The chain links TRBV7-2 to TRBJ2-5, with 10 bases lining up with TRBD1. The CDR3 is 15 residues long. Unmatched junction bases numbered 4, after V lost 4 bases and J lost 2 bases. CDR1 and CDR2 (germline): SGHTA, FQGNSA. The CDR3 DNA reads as TGTGCCAGCAGCTGGCCGGGACAGGGGCAAGAGACCCAGTACTTC. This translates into CASSWPGQGQETQYF.

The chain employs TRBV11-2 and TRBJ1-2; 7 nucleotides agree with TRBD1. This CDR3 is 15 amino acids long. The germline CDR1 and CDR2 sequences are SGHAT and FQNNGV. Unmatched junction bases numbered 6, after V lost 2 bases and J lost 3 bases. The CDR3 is CASSLSPTGDYGYTF. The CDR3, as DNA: TGTGCCAGCAGCTTATCTCCCACAGGGGACTATGGCTACACCTTC. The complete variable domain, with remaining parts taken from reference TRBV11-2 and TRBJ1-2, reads EAGVAQSPRYKIIEKRQSVAFWCNPISGHATLYWYQQILGQGPKLLIQFQNNGVVDDSQLPKDRFSAERLKGVDSTLKIQPAKLEDSAVYLCASSLSPTGDYGYTFGSGTRLTVV.

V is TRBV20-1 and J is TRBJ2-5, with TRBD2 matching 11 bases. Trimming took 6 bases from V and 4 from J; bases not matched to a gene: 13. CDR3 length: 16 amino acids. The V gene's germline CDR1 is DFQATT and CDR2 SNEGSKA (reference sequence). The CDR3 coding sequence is TGCAGTGCCCCCACCCGACTAGCGGGGAAGGGAGAGACCCAGTACTTC. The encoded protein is CSAPTRLAGKGETQYF.